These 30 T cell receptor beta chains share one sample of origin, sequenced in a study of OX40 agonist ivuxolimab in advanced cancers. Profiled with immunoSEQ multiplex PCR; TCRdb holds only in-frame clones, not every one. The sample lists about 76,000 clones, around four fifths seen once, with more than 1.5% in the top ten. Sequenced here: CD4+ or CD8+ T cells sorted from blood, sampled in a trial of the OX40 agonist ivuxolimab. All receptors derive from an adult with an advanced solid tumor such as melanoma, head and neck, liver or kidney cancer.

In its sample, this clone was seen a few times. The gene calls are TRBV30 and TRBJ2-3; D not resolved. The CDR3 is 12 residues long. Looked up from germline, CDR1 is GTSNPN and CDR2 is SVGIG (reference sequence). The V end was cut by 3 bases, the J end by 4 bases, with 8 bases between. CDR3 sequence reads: CAWSRPSDTQYF. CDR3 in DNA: TGTGCCTGGAGCAGGCCCTCAGATACGCAGTATTTT.

The CDR3 reads CASSQAGQGAGGANVLTF. In nucleotides, the CDR3 is TGCGCCAGCAGCCAAGCGGGACAGGGGGCAGGAGGGGCCAACGTCCTGACTTTC. The chain recombines TRBV4-3 with TRBJ2-6, with TRBD1 identical over 12 bases. The CDR3 covers 18 residues. From germline, CDR1 is LGHNA and CDR2 YSLEER. V shed 1 base, J shed 4 bases, and the junction held 5 bases outside the gene matches.

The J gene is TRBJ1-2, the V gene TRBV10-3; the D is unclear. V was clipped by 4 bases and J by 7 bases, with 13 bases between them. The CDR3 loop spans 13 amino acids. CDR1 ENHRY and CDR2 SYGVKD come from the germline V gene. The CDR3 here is CAISGLEIGGYTF. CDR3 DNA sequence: TGTGCCATCAGTGGACTGGAGATAGGTGGCTACACCTTC.

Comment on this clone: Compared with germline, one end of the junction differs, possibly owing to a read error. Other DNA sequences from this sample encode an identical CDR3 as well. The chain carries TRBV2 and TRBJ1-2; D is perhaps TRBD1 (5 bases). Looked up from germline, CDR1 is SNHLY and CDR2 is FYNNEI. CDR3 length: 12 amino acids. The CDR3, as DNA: TGTGCCAGTAGCGAAATTTGGGACGCTTCCAACTTC. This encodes CASSEIWDASNF.

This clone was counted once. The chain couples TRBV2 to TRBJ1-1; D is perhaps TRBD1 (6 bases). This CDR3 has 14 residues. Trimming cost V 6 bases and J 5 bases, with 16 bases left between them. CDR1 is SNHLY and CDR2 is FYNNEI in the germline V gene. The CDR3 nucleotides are TGTGCCAGCAGCTTAGACTTAACAGGGACTGAAGCTTTCTTT. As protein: CASSLDLTGTEAFF.

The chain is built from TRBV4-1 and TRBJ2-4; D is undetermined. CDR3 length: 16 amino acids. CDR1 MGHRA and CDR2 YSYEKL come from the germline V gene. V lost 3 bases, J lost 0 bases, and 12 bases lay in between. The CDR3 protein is CASSHALLLAKNIQYF. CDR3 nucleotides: TGCGCCAGCAGCCACGCCCTTTTACTAGCCAAAAACATTCAGTACTTC.

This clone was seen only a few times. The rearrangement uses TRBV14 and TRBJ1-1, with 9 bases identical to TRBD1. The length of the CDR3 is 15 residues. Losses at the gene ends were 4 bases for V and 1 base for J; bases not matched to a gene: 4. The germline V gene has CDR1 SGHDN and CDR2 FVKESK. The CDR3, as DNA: TGTGCCAGCAGCCGAGGACAGGGGCAGAACACTGAAGCTTTCTTT. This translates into CASSRGQGQNTEAFF.

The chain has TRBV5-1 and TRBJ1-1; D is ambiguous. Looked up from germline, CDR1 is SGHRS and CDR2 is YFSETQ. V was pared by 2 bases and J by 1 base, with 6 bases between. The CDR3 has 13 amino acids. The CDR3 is CASSFQENTEAFF. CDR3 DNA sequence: TGCGCCAGCAGCTTTCAGGAGAACACTGAAGCTTTCTTT. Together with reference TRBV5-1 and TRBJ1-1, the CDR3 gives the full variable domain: KAGVTQTPRYLIKTRGQQVTLSCSPISGHRSVSWYQQTPGQGLQFLFEYFSETQRNKGNFPGRFSGRQFSNSRSEMNVSTLELGDSALYLCASSFQENTEAFFGQGTRLTVV.

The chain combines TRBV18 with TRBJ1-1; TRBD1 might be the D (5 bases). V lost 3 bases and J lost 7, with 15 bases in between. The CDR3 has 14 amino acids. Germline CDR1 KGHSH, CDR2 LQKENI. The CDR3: CASSPYRDGSEAFF. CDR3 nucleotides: TGTGCCAGCTCACCCTACCGGGACGGCAGTGAAGCTTTCTTT.

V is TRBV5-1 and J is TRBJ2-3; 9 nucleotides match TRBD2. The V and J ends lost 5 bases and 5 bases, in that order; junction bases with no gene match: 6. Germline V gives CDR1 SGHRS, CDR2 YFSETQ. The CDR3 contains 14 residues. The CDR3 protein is CASRMGLAEDTQYF. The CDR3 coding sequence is TGCGCCAGCAGGATGGGACTAGCTGAAGATACGCAGTATTTT.

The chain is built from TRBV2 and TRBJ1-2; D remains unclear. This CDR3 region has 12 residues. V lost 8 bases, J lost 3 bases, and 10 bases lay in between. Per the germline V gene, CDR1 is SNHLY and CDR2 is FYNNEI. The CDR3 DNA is TGTGCCAGCTCCCTCGGCGACTATGGCTACACCTTC. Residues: CASSLGDYGYTF.

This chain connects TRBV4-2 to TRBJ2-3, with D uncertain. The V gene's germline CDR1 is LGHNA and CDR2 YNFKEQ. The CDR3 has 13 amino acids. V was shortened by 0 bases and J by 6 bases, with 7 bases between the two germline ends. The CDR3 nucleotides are TGTGCCAGCAGCCAAGATCCCGGGGATACGCAGTATTTT. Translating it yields CASSQDPGDTQYF.

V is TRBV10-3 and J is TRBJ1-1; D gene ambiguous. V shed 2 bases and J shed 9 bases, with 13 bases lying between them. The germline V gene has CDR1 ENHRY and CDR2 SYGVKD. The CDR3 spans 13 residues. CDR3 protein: CAISEREGLQAFF. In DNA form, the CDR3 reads TGTGCCATCAGTGAGAGAGAAGGGCTCCAAGCTTTCTTT.

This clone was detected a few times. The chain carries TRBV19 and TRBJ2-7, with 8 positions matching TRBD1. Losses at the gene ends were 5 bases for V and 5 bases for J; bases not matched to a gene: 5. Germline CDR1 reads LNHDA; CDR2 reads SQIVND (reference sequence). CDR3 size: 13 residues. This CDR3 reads CASSSQDRDEQYF. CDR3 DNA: TGTGCCAGTAGTTCTCAGGACAGGGACGAGCAGTACTTC.

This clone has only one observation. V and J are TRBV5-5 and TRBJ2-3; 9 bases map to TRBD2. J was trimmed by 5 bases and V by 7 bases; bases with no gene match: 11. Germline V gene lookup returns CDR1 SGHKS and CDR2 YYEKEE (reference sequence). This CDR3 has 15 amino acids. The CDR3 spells CASARGAGGQDTQYF. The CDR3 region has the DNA TGTGCCAGCGCCCGGGGAGCGGGAGGTCAAGATACGCAGTATTTT.

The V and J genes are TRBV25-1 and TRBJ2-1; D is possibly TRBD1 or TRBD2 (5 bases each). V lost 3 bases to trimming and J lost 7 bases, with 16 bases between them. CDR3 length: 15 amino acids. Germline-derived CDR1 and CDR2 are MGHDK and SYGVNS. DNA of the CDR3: TGTGCCAGCAGTGAGACCTTGGGGCCGGGGAATGAGCAGTTCTTC. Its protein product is CASSETLGPGNEQFF.

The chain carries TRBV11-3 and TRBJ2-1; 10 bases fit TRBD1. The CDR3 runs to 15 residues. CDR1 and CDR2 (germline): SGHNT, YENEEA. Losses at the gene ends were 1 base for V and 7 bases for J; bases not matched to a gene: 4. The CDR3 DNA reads TGTGCCAGCAGCTTAGTCGGGACAGGGGATAATGAGCAGTTCTTC. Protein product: CASSLVGTGDNEQFF.

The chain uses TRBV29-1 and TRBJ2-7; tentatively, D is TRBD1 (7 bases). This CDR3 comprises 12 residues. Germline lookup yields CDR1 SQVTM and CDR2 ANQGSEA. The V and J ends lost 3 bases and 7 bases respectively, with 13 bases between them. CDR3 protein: CSVDAQGGEQYF. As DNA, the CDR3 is TGCAGCGTTGATGCCCAGGGGGGTGAGCAGTACTTC.

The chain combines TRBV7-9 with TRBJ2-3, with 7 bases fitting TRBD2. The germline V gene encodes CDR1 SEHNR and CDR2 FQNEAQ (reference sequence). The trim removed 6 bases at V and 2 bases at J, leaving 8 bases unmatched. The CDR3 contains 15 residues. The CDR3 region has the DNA TGTGCCAGCAGTCCGAGACTAGCCTTCACAGATACGCAGTATTTT. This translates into CASSPRLAFTDTQYF.

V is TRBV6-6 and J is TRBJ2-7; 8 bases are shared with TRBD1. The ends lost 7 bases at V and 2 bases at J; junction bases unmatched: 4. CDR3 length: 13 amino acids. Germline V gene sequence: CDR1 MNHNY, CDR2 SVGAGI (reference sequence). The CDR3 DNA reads TGTGCCAGCACCAGGGGGCGCCCCTACGAGCAGTACTTC. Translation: CASTRGRPYEQYF.

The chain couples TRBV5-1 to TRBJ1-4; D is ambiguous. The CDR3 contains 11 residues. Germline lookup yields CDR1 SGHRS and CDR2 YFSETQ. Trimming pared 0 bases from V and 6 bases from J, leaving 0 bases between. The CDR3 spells CASSLDEKLFF. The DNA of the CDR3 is TGCGCCAGCAGCTTGGATGAAAAACTGTTTTTT.

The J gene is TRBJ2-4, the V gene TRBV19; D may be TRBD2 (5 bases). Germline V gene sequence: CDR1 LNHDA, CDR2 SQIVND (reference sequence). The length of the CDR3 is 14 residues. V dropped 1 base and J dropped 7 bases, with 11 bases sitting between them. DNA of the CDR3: TGTGCCAGTAGTATAGCGGGGTTAGGGAACATTCAGTACTTC. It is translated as CASSIAGLGNIQYF.

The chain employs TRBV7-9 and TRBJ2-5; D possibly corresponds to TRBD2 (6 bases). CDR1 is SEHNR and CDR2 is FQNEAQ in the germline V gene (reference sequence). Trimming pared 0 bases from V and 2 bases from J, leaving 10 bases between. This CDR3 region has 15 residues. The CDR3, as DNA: TGTGCCAGCAGCTTAGCGTTCGGGGGACAAGAGACCCAGTACTTC. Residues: CASSLAFGGQETQYF.

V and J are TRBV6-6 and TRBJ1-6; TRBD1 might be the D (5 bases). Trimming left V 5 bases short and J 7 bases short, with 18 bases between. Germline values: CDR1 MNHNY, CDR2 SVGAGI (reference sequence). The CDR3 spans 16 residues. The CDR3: CASSPRRDLPNSPLHF. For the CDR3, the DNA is TGTGCCAGCAGTCCCAGGAGGGACCTTCCCAATTCACCCCTCCACTTT.

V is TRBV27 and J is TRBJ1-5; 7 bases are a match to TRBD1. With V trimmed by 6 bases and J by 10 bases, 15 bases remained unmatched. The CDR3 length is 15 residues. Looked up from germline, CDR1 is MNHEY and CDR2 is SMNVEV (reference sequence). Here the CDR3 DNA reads TGTGCCAGCAGGGGTCTCGGGGCAGGGGGGGCCCCCCAGCATTTT. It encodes CASRGLGAGGAPQHF.

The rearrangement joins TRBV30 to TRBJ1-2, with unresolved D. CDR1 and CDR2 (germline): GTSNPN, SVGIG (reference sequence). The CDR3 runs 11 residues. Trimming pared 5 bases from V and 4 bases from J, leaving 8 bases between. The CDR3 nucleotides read TGTGCCTGGGACTATGGCTATGGCTACACCTTC. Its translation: CAWDYGYGYTF.

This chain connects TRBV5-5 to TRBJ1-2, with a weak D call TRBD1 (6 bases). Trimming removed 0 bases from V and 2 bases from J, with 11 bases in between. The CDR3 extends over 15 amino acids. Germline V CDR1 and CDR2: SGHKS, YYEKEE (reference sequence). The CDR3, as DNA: TGTGCCAGCAGCTTGGCCACAGGGTCCAACTATGGCTACACCTTC. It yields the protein CASSLATGSNYGYTF.

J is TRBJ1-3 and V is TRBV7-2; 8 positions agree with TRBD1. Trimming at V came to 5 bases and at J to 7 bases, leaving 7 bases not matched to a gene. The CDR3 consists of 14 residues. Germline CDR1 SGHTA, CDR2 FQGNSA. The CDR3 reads CASSPIGQGNTIYF. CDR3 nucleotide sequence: TGTGCCAGCAGCCCAATCGGACAGGGTAACACCATATATTTT.

CDR3 DNA: TGTGCCAGCAGTCTCCAGCGGGAGGGCACCGGGGAGCTGTTTTTT. Its translation: CASSLQREGTGELFF. This chain connects TRBV2 to TRBJ2-2; 10 positions agree with TRBD2. Germline trimming cut 5 bases from V and 4 bases from J; bases unmatched to any gene: 4. The V gene's germline CDR1 is SNHLY and CDR2 FYNNEI. The CDR3 sequence is 15 residues long.

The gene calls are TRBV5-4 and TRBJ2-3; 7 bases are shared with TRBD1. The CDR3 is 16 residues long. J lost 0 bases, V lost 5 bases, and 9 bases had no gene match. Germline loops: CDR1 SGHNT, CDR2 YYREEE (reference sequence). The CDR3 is CASRQGLGDSTDTQYF. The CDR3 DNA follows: TGTGCCAGCAGACAGGGGTTGGGGGATAGCACAGATACGCAGTATTTT.